This TCR beta chain was recovered during a study of Graves' ophthalmopathy and Graves' hyperthyroidism. Study conclusions and caveats: Thyroid clonotypes that were expanded above 0.001 frequency mostly also appeared in blood.

This clonotype was seen many times. Its antigen is not known. Scientists amplified the TCR beta CDR3 regions from RNA transcripts. An initial RT-PCR round employing HTBI primers preceded a second-round multiplex PCR. MiXCR, run by TCRdb on the multiplex PCR reads, gives a single entry per CDR3 protein. The sample consists of fewer than 400,000 distinct CDR3 sequences, 15% to 20% of them appearing once. From germline, CDR1 is MRHNA and CDR2 SNTAGT. V dropped 7 bases and J dropped 2; count of bases not matched to a gene: 9. This CDR3 is built from 17 residues. This receptor was identified in a woman aged 18-29 years with Graves' ophthalmopathy. The V call is TRBV6-4, the J call TRBJ2-2, with 11 nucleotides matching TRBD2. Input material: peripheral blood. CDR3 DNA: TGTGCCAGCAATAAACTAGCGGGAGCTCCTAACACCGGGGAGCTGTTTTTT. Its protein is CASNKLAGAPNTGELFF.